A selection of T cell receptor beta chains follows, all from one sample in a study of shared clonotypes between healthy human individuals. The repertoire was sequenced with immunoSEQ multiplex PCR; TCRdb's copy has only in-frame clones and lacks some. This table holds some 1,100,000 clones, around 82% found once. Sequenced sample: memory CD4+ T cells from PBMCs. Receptor source: a man younger than 30 in good health. Some clones in this sample may be carry-over from other donors' samples. Both conserved end residues are part of each CDR3.

V gene: TRBV19
J gene: TRBJ1-1
CDR3 protein: CASRRLLNTEAFF

V gene: TRBV5-1
J gene: TRBJ1-1
CDR3 protein: CASSRLGDTEAFF

V gene: TRBV6-6
J gene: TRBJ2-5
CDR3 protein: CASRETGGGETQYF

V gene: TRBV5-6
J gene: TRBJ2-3
CDR3 protein: CASSPGAFTDTQYF

V gene: TRBV2
J gene: TRBJ1-1
CDR3 protein: CASSEYRGNTEAFF

V gene: TRBV18
J gene: TRBJ1-4
CDR3 protein: CASSRSGEGEKLFF

V gene: TRBV18
J gene: TRBJ2-5
CDR3 protein: CASSPRTAGETQYF

V gene: TRBV7-2
J gene: TRBJ2-7
CDR3 protein: CASSLGGVAGYEQYF

V gene: TRBV7-2
J gene: TRBJ2-5
CDR3 protein: CASSTGLAGGKGVTQYF

V gene: TRBV7-8
J gene: TRBJ1-5
CDR3 protein: CASSLGQGAGQPQHF

V gene: TRBV11-2
J gene: TRBJ1-6
CDR3 protein: CASRPPGRGEKSPLHF

V gene: TRBV5-4
J gene: TRBJ1-2
CDR3 protein: CASSGRSEGFYGYTF

V gene: TRBV2
J gene: TRBJ1-5
CDR3 protein: CASRLPGHNSNQPQHF

V gene: TRBV5-1
J gene: TRBJ2-1
CDR3 protein: CASSLGHRQEEQFF

V gene: TRBV21-1
J gene: TRBJ2-7
CDR3 protein: CASSKDCRGHEQYF

V gene: TRBV2
J gene: TRBJ2-3
CDR3 protein: CASSLDRGDPYTQYF

V gene: TRBV18
J gene: TRBJ2-1
CDR3 protein: CASSQGQGVWNEQFF

V gene: TRBV19
J gene: TRBJ2-2
CDR3 protein: CASSDLRLQNTGELFF

V gene: TRBV27
J gene: TRBJ2-5
CDR3 protein: CANSRDRGPCETQYF

V gene: TRBV7-2
J gene: TRBJ2-1
CDR3 protein: CASSPLGTAYNEQFF

V gene: TRBV11-3
J gene: TRBJ2-3
CDR3 protein: CASSLGGHNTDTQYF

V gene: TRBV7-6
J gene: TRBJ2-2
CDR3 protein: CASSPQAGVSTGELFF

V gene: TRBV4-2
J gene: TRBJ2-1
CDR3 protein: CASSQGGQVHNEQFF

V gene: TRBV6-6
J gene: TRBJ1-1
CDR3 protein: CASSPGIYTEAFF

V gene: TRBV6-5
J gene: TRBJ1-1
CDR3 protein: CASSPTLNTEAFF

V gene: TRBV28
J gene: TRBJ1-2
CDR3 protein: CASRKSTGTGYYGYTF

V gene: TRBV5-6
J gene: TRBJ1-5
CDR3 protein: CASSSNRGNQPQHF

V gene: TRBV14
J gene: TRBJ1-5
CDR3 protein: CASSQTGGDQPQHF

V gene: TRBV11-2
J gene: TRBJ1-1
CDR3 protein: CASSSGPGTGMNTEAFF

V gene: TRBV19
J gene: TRBJ2-1
CDR3 protein: CASSLGRAYNEQFF

V gene: TRBV6-6
J gene: TRBJ1-5
CDR3 protein: CASTDRKEQPQHF

V gene: TRBV7-3
J gene: TRBJ2-5
CDR3 protein: CASSLHPGETQYF

V gene: TRBV14
J gene: TRBJ1-2
CDR3 protein: CASSYAGLNYGYTF

V gene: TRBV6-5
J gene: TRBJ1-4
CDR3 protein: CASSYRGGGQEKLFF

V gene: TRBV7-9
J gene: TRBJ2-7
CDR3 protein: CASSLPGPYEQYF

V gene: TRBV15
J gene: TRBJ1-2
CDR3 protein: CATSRAGGYGYTF

V gene: TRBV11-2
J gene: TRBJ2-7
CDR3 protein: CASSFSGGVEGEQYF

V gene: TRBV18
J gene: TRBJ1-4
CDR3 protein: CASSLRQVSEKLFF

V gene: TRBV7-2
J gene: TRBJ2-7
CDR3 protein: CASSEQLDTEQYF

V gene: TRBV28
J gene: TRBJ1-5
CDR3 protein: CASSSGQAMKPQHF